Presented here are 14 T cell receptor beta chains from one specimen sequenced in a study of blood T cell repertoires in COVID-19. Only in-frame clones appear in the TCRdb table, and some are missing; sequencing was by immunoSEQ multiplex PCR. This sample has 430,000 or so clones, with 88% found just once. The specimen sequenced was PBMCs or T cells enriched from blood (not recorded which). These receptors came from a woman in her thirties or forties who had recovered from COVID-19.

The chain employs TRBV19 and TRBJ1-6; 11 bases match TRBD1. Germline V CDR1 and CDR2: LNHDA, SQIVND (reference sequence). This CDR3 has 13 residues. V shed 9 bases and J 7 bases; nucleotides not matched to a gene: 2. CDR3 sequence: CASRDRGNSPLHF. The CDR3 DNA reads TGTGCCAGCCGGGACAGGGGGAATTCACCCCTCCACTTT.

The count of this clone is one. The gene calls are TRBV11-1 and TRBJ1-2; maybe TRBD1 (5 bases). CDR1 and CDR2 from the germline V gene are SGHAT and FQDESV (reference sequence). Trimming left V 2 bases short and J 4 bases short, with 11 bases between. The CDR3 extends over 14 amino acids. CDR3 nucleotide sequence: TGTGCCAGCAGCTTAAGGGGAATCGGCTATGGCTACACCTTC. This encodes CASSLRGIGYGYTF.

V is TRBV7-2 and J is TRBJ2-1; the D is unclear. Deletions cut 8 bases from V and 0 bases from J, with 14 bases between. Germline V gene data show CDR1 as SGHTA and CDR2 as FQGNSA. The CDR3 totals 15 residues. CDR3 residues: CASASASPSYNEQFF. Here the CDR3 DNA reads TGTGCCAGCGCGTCCGCCTCCCCCTCCTACAATGAGCAGTTCTTC.

With regard to this clone: The same CDR3 arises from other DNA sequences in this sample as well. The rearrangement uses TRBV4-1 and TRBJ2-7, with a possible D match to TRBD1 (6 bases). The V gene lost 0 bases and the J gene lost 4 bases, with 13 bases spanning the gap. Germline V CDR1 and CDR2: MGHRA, YSYEKL. The CDR3 is 15 residues long. The CDR3 DNA reads as TGCGCCAGCAGCCAAGAGGAACAGGGATCTTACGAGCAGTACTTC. Protein product: CASSQEEQGSYEQYF.

This sequence joins TRBV30 and TRBJ1-4; 7 bases are shared with TRBD1. With 6 bases clipped from V and 7 bases from J, the junction kept 11 bases outside the gene matches. Germline values: CDR1 GTSNPN, CDR2 SVGIG (reference sequence). This CDR3 spans 14 amino acids. The CDR3 reads CACPKGGLGEKLFF. The CDR3, as DNA: TGTGCCTGCCCAAAAGGGGGCTTGGGTGAAAAACTGTTTTTT.

This clone occurred a few times. This chain joins TRBV5-4 and TRBJ1-3; 10 bases are a match to TRBD1. V gave up 3 bases and J gave up 2 bases; unmatched junction bases: 8. From germline, CDR1 is SGHNT and CDR2 YYREEE (reference sequence). The CDR3 length is 17 residues. The CDR3 nucleotides read TGTGCCAGCAGCTCGTCCCGGGACAGGGGTCCTGGAAACACCATATATTTT. Translating gives CASSSSRDRGPGNTIYF. Drawing the rest from reference TRBV5-4 and TRBJ1-3, the complete variable domain is ETGVTQSPTHLIKTRGQQVTLRCSSQSGHNTVSWYQQALGQGPQFIFQYYREEENGRGNFPPRFSGLQFPNYSSELNVNALELDDSALYLCASSSSRDRGPGNTIYFGEGSWLTVV.

The chain has TRBV3-1 (or the pseudogene TRBV3-2) and TRBJ1-2, with a weak D call TRBD1 (5 bases). Germline V gene lookup returns CDR1 LGHDT and CDR2 YNNKEL (reference sequence). Trimming shortened V by 1 base and J by 4 bases, and 16 bases separated the two germline ends. This CDR3 has 16 residues. The CDR3 spells CASSQVGQRILYGYTF. CDR3 sequence (DNA): TGTGCCAGCAGCCAAGTAGGACAAAGAATTCTCTATGGCTACACCTTC.

This chain joins TRBV10-3 and TRBJ2-2, with a possible D match to TRBD2 (7 bases). The V end was cut by 8 bases, the J end by 5 bases, with 15 bases between. CDR3 length equals 14 residues. CDR1 and CDR2 (germline): ENHRY, SYGVKD. The CDR3 region is CAIGRGKETGELFF. The CDR3 nucleotides read TGTGCCATCGGGAGGGGGAAGGAGACCGGGGAGCTGTTTTTT.

The V and J genes are TRBV5-1 and TRBJ1-2; unclear D gene. V shed 6 bases and J shed 7 bases, with 16 bases lying between them. Germline CDR1 SGHRS, CDR2 YFSETQ. The CDR3 contains 13 residues. The CDR3 is CASTPGPQIGYTF. The CDR3 region has the DNA TGCGCCAGCACCCCTGGGCCCCAAATTGGCTACACCTTC. The variable domain in full, completed from reference TRBV5-1 and TRBJ1-2, reads KAGVTQTPRYLIKTRGQQVTLSCSPISGHRSVSWYQQTPGQGLQFLFEYFSETQRNKGNFPGRFSGRQFSNSRSEMNVSTLELGDSALYLCASTPGPQIGYTFGSGTRLTVV.

V usage is TRBV11-3 and J usage is TRBJ2-7; D gene unclear. The CDR3 has 13 amino acids. Germline V gives CDR1 SGHNT, CDR2 YENEEA. Trimming cost V 2 bases and J 2 bases, with 7 bases left between them. In DNA, the CDR3 is TGTGCCAGCAGCTTACAGGTGCCCTACGAGCAGTACTTC. Translating it yields CASSLQVPYEQYF.

The chain combines TRBV7-9 with TRBJ1-1; TRBD1 aligns across 7 bases. The CDR3 covers 13 residues. Germline assignment: CDR1 SEHNR and CDR2 FQNEAQ (reference sequence). V shed 5 bases, J shed 4 bases, and the junction held 4 bases outside the gene matches. CDR3 sequence (DNA): TGTGCCAGCAGCGCCAGGACAGGCACTGAAGCTTTCTTT. It codes for CASSARTGTEAFF.

This clone was observed a few times. The V call is TRBV6-2 or TRBV6-3, the J call TRBJ1-6; weak D call: TRBD1 (6 bases). Germline-derived CDR1 and CDR2 are MNHEY and SVGEGT. Trimming took off 0 bases at V and 0 bases at J, with 12 bases between the two ends. This CDR3 is 18 amino acids long. The CDR3: CASSYSTTGSSYNSPLHF. The CDR3 DNA reads as TGTGCCAGCAGTTACTCCACTACAGGGAGCTCCTATAATTCACCCCTCCACTTT.

The V gene is TRBV7-6, the J gene TRBJ1-5, with 8 bases matching TRBD1. V was clipped by 2 bases and J by 7 bases; unmatched bases: 7. The CDR3 is made up of 15 amino acids. Germline CDR1 SGHVS, CDR2 FNYEAQ. CDR3 nucleotides: TGTGCCAGCAGCTTATCTGCAGGGGGCAGCCAGCCCCAGCATTTT. Amino acids: CASSLSAGGSQPQHF. Complete variable domain (other parts from reference TRBV7-6 and TRBJ1-5): GAGVSQSPRYKVTKRGQDVALRCDPISGHVSLYWYRQALGQGPEFLTYFNYEAQQDKSGLPNDRFSAERPEGSISTLTIQRTEQRDSAMYRCASSLSAGGSQPQHFGDGTRLSIL.

The rearrangement joins TRBV7-9 to TRBJ1-2; TRBD1 is a possible D gene (6 bases). This CDR3 has 15 residues. The germline V gene encodes CDR1 SEHNR and CDR2 FQNEAQ (reference sequence). V lost 2 bases to trimming and J lost 4 bases, with 14 bases between them. CDR3 region: CASSLTGNNIYGYTF. The CDR3 nucleotides read TGTGCCAGCAGCTTAACAGGGAACAATATCTATGGCTACACCTTC. Variable domain in full (rest from reference TRBV7-9 and TRBJ1-2): DTGVSQNPRHKITKRGQNVTFRCDPISEHNRLYWYRQTLGQGPEFLTYFQNEAQLEKSRLLSDRFSAERPKGSFSTLEIQRTEQGDSAMYLCASSLTGNNIYGYTFGSGTRLTVV.